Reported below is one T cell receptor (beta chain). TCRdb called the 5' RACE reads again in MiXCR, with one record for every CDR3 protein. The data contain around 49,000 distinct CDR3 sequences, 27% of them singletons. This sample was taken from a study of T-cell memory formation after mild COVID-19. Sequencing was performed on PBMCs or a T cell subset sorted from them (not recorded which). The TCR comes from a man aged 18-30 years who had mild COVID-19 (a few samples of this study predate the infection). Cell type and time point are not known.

The CDR3 is CASSLPGTDTQYF. DNA of the CDR3: TGCGCCAGCAGCTTGCCCGGCACAGATACGCAGTATTTT. The genes are TRBV5-1 and TRBJ2-3; D uncertain. Germline V gene sequence: CDR1 SGHRS, CDR2 YFSETQ. With 1 base removed from V and 1 base from J, the gap between germline ends came to 4 bases. The CDR3 is 13 residues long.